This TCR beta chain was sequenced in a study of cytomegalovirus exposure and HLA in healthy donors. Findings and limits, study-wide: The study had only CMV serostatus as immune exposure information. Another analysis was done later, and it associated around 15,000 TCR beta sequences with HLA alleles at 0.05 false discovery rate.

J lost 4 bases, V lost 0 bases, and 4 bases had no gene match. The length of the CDR3 is 15 residues. Germline CDR1 reads SGHRS; CDR2 reads YFSETQ. A note on this clone: Its antigen is not known.

It was with 60 Vbeta and 13 Jbeta primers that the PCR ran. TCRdb keeps only in-frame clones here, not all; method: immunoSEQ multiplex PCR. The table includes about 110,000 clones, around 60% detected once. Input material: PBMCs. The gene calls are TRBV5-1 and TRBJ2-5; 9 bases fit TRBD1. This sequence was found in a man aged 25 to 40 in good health and CMV-seropositive. The CDR3 region is CASSLAGTGIETQYF. CDR3 in DNA: TGCGCCAGCAGCTTGGCCGGGACAGGGATAGAGACCCAGTACTTC.